The 29 T cell receptor beta chains reported below all come from one sample, sequenced in a study of blood T cell repertoires in COVID-19. Using immunoSEQ multiplex PCR, the repertoire was profiled, and TCRdb retains in-frame clones only, with some absent. Among approximately 400,000 clones listed, approximately 88% were seen once. Sequencing was performed on peripheral blood. The receptors stem from a woman aged 45-65 years with COVID-19, enrolled during active disease.

The rearrangement joins TRBV30 to TRBJ1-2, with no clear D. Per germline, CDR1 GTSNPN and CDR2 SVGIG (reference sequence). V lost 4 bases and J lost 8, with 11 bases in between. The CDR3 consists of 11 residues. The CDR3 coding sequence is TGTGCCTGGACCCCCATTCAAGGCTACACCTTC. Encoded protein: CAWTPIQGYTF.

The gene calls are TRBV4-2 and TRBJ1-5; D remains ambiguous. The CDR3 has 19 residues. Germline CDR1 LGHNA, CDR2 YNFKEQ. V was shortened by 0 bases and J by 4 bases, with 22 bases between the two germline ends. The CDR3 nucleotides are TGTGCCAGCAGCCAAGAGGGAGCCGGGTCGTCGGAAGGAAATCAGCCCCAGCATTTT. Its translation is CASSQEGAGSSEGNQPQHF.

The rearrangement links TRBV7-8 to TRBJ1-4; D might be TRBD1 (5 bases). CDR3 length: 16 residues. The germline V and J ends were trimmed by 5 bases and 8 bases, with 21 bases remaining between them. The germline V gene has CDR1 SGHVS and CDR2 FQNEAQ. The CDR3 region is CASSGTLTVTGEKLFF. CDR3 nucleotides: TGTGCCAGCAGCGGGACTCTGACAGTGACGGGCGAAAAACTGTTTTTT.

This sequence joins TRBV3-1 (or the pseudogene TRBV3-2) and TRBJ2-3; TRBD2 matches 13 bases. The CDR3 consists of 19 residues. The junction had 9 bases not matched to a gene; V was cut back by 1 base and J by 2 bases. Germline V CDR1 and CDR2: LGHDT, YNNKEL (reference sequence). CDR3 loop: CASSQVTSGGADHTDTQYF. DNA of the CDR3: TGTGCCAGCAGCCAAGTTACTAGCGGGGGGGCCGATCACACAGATACGCAGTATTTT.

The chain joins TRBV5-8 to TRBJ2-2; a possible D gene is TRBD1 (6 bases). The CDR3 has 14 residues. V lost 1 base to trimming and J lost 7 bases, with 11 bases between them. Germline CDR1 is SGHTS and CDR2 is YDEGEE. CDR3 sequence reads: CASSLSQGFGELFF. The CDR3 DNA follows: TGTGCCAGCAGCTTGAGCCAGGGGTTCGGGGAGCTGTTTTTT.

The V call is TRBV9, the J call TRBJ2-3; 11 bases line up with TRBD2. V lost 2 bases to trimming and J lost 4 bases; unmatched junction nucleotides: 6. The CDR3 extends over 16 amino acids. The germline V gene has CDR1 SGDLS and CDR2 YYNGEE. CDR3 coding DNA: TGTGCCAGCAGCGTCGTAGCGGGGGGGCCTGCAGATACGCAGTATTTT. The encoded protein is CASSVVAGGPADTQYF.

The chain links TRBV27 to TRBJ2-2, with D tentatively TRBD2 (5 bases). Trimming removed 5 bases from V and 7 bases from J, with 14 bases in between. Per the germline V gene, CDR1 is MNHEY and CDR2 is SMNVEV (reference sequence). This CDR3 region has 14 residues. The CDR3 nucleotides read TGTGCCAGCAGTCCATCTGGACTCGTCGGGGAGCTGTTTTTT. Translating it yields CASSPSGLVGELFF.

J is TRBJ2-3 and V is TRBV5-1, with 7 bases matching TRBD2. This CDR3 is 16 amino acids long. Looked up from germline, CDR1 is SGHRS and CDR2 is YFSETQ. Losses at the gene ends were 2 bases for V and 1 base for J; bases not matched to a gene: 7. CDR3 sequence reads: CASSLVTSRRTDTQYF. Written as DNA, the CDR3 is TGCGCCAGCAGCTTAGTGACTAGCAGGCGCACAGATACGCAGTATTTT. The complete variable domain, with remaining parts taken from reference TRBV5-1 and TRBJ2-3, reads KAGVTQTPRYLIKTRGQQVTLSCSPISGHRSVSWYQQTPGQGLQFLFEYFSETQRNKGNFPGRFSGRQFSNSRSEMNVSTLELGDSALYLCASSLVTSRRTDTQYFGPGTRLTVL.

This clone has more than one count but fewer than ten. The rearrangement links TRBV6-2 or TRBV6-3 to TRBJ1-5; D gene unclear. The CDR3 is 13 amino acids. V lost 6 bases, J lost 1 base, and 7 bases lay in between. CDR1 MNHEY and CDR2 SVGEGT come from the germline V gene. The CDR3 protein is CASSLRSNQPQHF. CDR3 coding DNA: TGTGCCAGCAGCCTACGGAGCAATCAGCCCCAGCATTTT.

This clone was picked up one time. The J gene is TRBJ1-2, the V gene TRBV27, with D uncertain. V was cut by 4 bases and J by 8 bases, with 17 bases left in between. Germline CDR1 is MNHEY and CDR2 is SMNVEV (reference sequence). The CDR3 is 14 amino acids. The CDR3 nucleotides are TGTGCCAGCAGTTCCCCCCTCGAGGGTGTGGGCTACACCTTC. It translates to CASSSPLEGVGYTF.

This rearrangement joins TRBV5-6 to TRBJ1-5; maybe TRBD1 (6 bases). Trimming left V 2 bases short and J 1 base short, with 10 bases between. Germline CDR1 reads SGHDT; CDR2 reads YYEEEE. The CDR3 loop spans 15 amino acids. The CDR3 sequence is CASSFYGTSNQPQHF. CDR3 bases: TGTGCCAGCAGCTTTTATGGGACAAGCAATCAGCCCCAGCATTTT. The whole variable domain, remainder taken from reference TRBV5-6 and TRBJ1-5, is DAGVTQSPTHLIKTRGQQVTLRCSPKSGHDTVSWYQQALGQGPQFIFQYYEEEERQRGNFPDRFSGHQFPNYSSELNVNALLLGDSALYLCASSFYGTSNQPQHFGDGTRLSIL.

The chain combines TRBV6-5 with TRBJ2-7; 8 bases agree with TRBD1. Trimming took 5 bases from V and 5 from J; bases not matched to a gene: 8. From germline, CDR1 is MNHEY and CDR2 SVGAGI. This CDR3 contains 14 residues. The CDR3 spells CASSTLDRAHEQYF. In DNA, the CDR3 is TGTGCCAGCAGTACCCTGGACAGGGCCCACGAGCAGTACTTC.

The CDR3 here is CASRRYAAQPQHF. Here the CDR3 DNA reads TGTGCCAGTAGGAGGTACGCTGCACAGCCCCAGCATTTT. This rearrangement joins TRBV19 to TRBJ1-5; D is ambiguous. The V end lost 6 bases, the J end lost 7 bases, and 13 bases lay between the germline ends. Per the germline V gene, CDR1 is LNHDA and CDR2 is SQIVND (reference sequence). CDR3 length: 13 residues. Full variable domain (outside the CDR3, taken from reference TRBV19 and TRBJ1-5): DGGITQSPKYLFRKEGQNVTLSCEQNLNHDAMYWYRQDPGQGLRLIYYSQIVNDFQKGDIAEGYSVSREKKESFPLTVTSAQKNPTAFYLCASRRYAAQPQHFGDGTRLSIL.

The chain recombines TRBV4-1 with TRBJ2-1, with D possibly matching TRBD2 (6 bases). The CDR3 has 12 amino acids. CDR1 MGHRA and CDR2 YSYEKL come from the germline V gene. Deletions cut 1 base from V and 11 bases from J, with 9 bases between. The CDR3 bases are TGCGCCAGCAGCCAAGGAGGGAGGCAGCAGTTCTTC. It specifies CASSQGGRQQFF.

V and J are TRBV24-1 and TRBJ2-1, with D hard to call. The germline V gene encodes CDR1 KGHDR and CDR2 SFDVKD. CDR3 size: 13 residues. V lost 4 bases and J lost 8, with 11 bases in between. Written as DNA, the CDR3 is TGTGCCACCAGTGACTTAGCTATTGATGAGCAGTTCTTC. Its protein is CATSDLAIDEQFF.

This clone was detected only once. The chain recombines TRBV7-9 with TRBJ2-3; a weak D match, TRBD1 (6 bases). The germline CDR1 and CDR2 sequences are SEHNR and FQNEAQ (reference sequence). The V end was cut by 0 bases, the J end by 4 bases, with 14 bases between. The CDR3 runs 16 residues. CDR3: CASSLATGTLPDTQYF. The CDR3 DNA reads TGTGCCAGCAGCTTAGCGACAGGAACCCTACCAGATACGCAGTATTTT. Drawing the rest from reference TRBV7-9 and TRBJ2-3, the complete variable domain is DTGVSQNPRHKITKRGQNVTFRCDPISEHNRLYWYRQTLGQGPEFLTYFQNEAQLEKSRLLSDRFSAERPKGSFSTLEIQRTEQGDSAMYLCASSLATGTLPDTQYFGPGTRLTVL.

This sequence joins TRBV6-5 and TRBJ2-1, with 7 bases that match TRBD1. CDR3 length: 13 amino acids. From germline, CDR1 is MNHEY and CDR2 SVGAGI. Unmatched junction bases numbered 13, after V lost 8 bases and J lost 12 bases. CDR3 loop: CASGEPGTEVQFF. The CDR3 DNA reads as TGTGCCAGCGGCGAACCCGGGACAGAGGTGCAGTTCTTC.

This chain uses TRBV3-1 (or the pseudogene TRBV3-2) with TRBJ2-1, with 12 bases identical to TRBD2. Germline lookup yields CDR1 LGHDT and CDR2 YNNKEL (reference sequence). With V trimmed by 1 base and J by 7 bases, 5 bases remained unmatched. The CDR3 is made up of 16 amino acids. The CDR3 here is CASSQGLAGGQNEQFF. Here the CDR3 DNA reads TGTGCCAGCAGCCAAGGGCTAGCGGGGGGGCAAAATGAGCAGTTCTTC.

The gene calls are TRBV4-1 and TRBJ2-7; TRBD1 matches 8 bases. J lost 5 bases, V lost 8 bases, and 11 bases had no gene match. The V gene's germline CDR1 is MGHRA and CDR2 YSYEKL. This CDR3 is built from 14 residues. The CDR3 DNA is TGCGCCAGCTCTAACGCCAGGGGGCGGGACGAGCAGTACTTC. Its translation: CASSNARGRDEQYF.

This chain connects TRBV30 to TRBJ1-1, with TRBD1 matching 7 bases. Trimming cost V 2 bases and J 3 bases; bases outside gene matches: 3. CDR3 size: 13 residues. CDR1 is GTSNPN, CDR2 SVGIG, per germline (reference sequence). The CDR3 sequence: CAWSSGGDTEAFF. In DNA, the CDR3 is TGTGCCTGGAGTTCAGGGGGAGACACTGAAGCTTTCTTT.

The gene calls are TRBV5-1 and TRBJ2-7; 7 nucleotides match TRBD1. CDR3 length: 12 amino acids. Germline CDR1 and CDR2: SGHRS and YFSETQ. V gave up 3 bases and J gave up 5 bases; unmatched junction bases: 2. DNA for the CDR3: TGCGCCAGCAGCTCCGGGACAGACGAGCAGTACTTC. Amino acids: CASSSGTDEQYF. Full variable domain (remainder filled in from reference TRBV5-1 and TRBJ2-7): KAGVTQTPRYLIKTRGQQVTLSCSPISGHRSVSWYQQTPGQGLQFLFEYFSETQRNKGNFPGRFSGRQFSNSRSEMNVSTLELGDSALYLCASSSGTDEQYFGPGTRLTVT.

This chain connects TRBV4-1 to TRBJ2-1, with 7 bases aligning to TRBD2. V shed 1 base, J shed 7 bases, and the junction held 7 bases outside the gene matches. This CDR3 comprises 15 residues. Germline loops: CDR1 MGHRA, CDR2 YSYEKL. CDR3 loop: CASSQVPTGGNEQFF. As DNA, the CDR3 is TGCGCCAGCAGCCAAGTCCCCACCGGGGGGAATGAGCAGTTCTTC.

The chain has TRBV15 and TRBJ1-4; 7 nucleotides agree with TRBD1. After removal of 3 bases from V and 8 bases from J, the junction contained 6 bases not matched to a gene. The CDR3 runs 14 residues. CDR1 is LNHNV and CDR2 is YYDKDF in the germline V gene (reference sequence). In DNA, the CDR3 is TGTGCCACCAGCAGCCCGGCAGGGGGGGAAAAACTGTTTTTT. It specifies CATSSPAGGEKLFF.

This clone was recorded only once. V and J are TRBV13 and TRBJ2-3; 7 bases map to TRBD2. Germline V gene sequence: CDR1 PRHDT, CDR2 FYEKMQ (reference sequence). The CDR3 totals 18 residues. Unmatched junction bases numbered 14, after V lost 5 bases and J lost 0 bases. The CDR3 loop reads CASSPGGNGGRSTDTQYF. Here the CDR3 DNA reads TGTGCCAGCAGCCCCGGCGGGAACGGGGGGAGGAGCACAGATACGCAGTATTTT.

This chain uses TRBV25-1 with TRBJ2-2; D perhaps matches TRBD2 (7 bases). The CDR3 extends over 15 amino acids. Germline V CDR1 and CDR2: MGHDK, SYGVNS. V was clipped by 3 bases and J by 4 bases, with 12 bases between them. The CDR3 region is CASSEPRGGTGELFF. The CDR3 DNA sequence: TGTGCCAGCAGTGAGCCGAGGGGGGGCACCGGGGAGCTGTTTTTT.

This chain joins TRBV11-1 and TRBJ1-1, with TRBD1 as a possible D gene (5 bases). This CDR3 is built from 14 residues. The V and J ends lost 0 bases and 6 bases respectively, with 11 bases between them. Germline V lookup: CDR1 SGHAT, CDR2 FQDESV (reference sequence). The CDR3 spells CASSLAEGRAEAFF. CDR3 coding DNA: TGTGCCAGCAGCTTAGCGGAGGGGCGCGCTGAAGCTTTCTTT.

The rearrangement links TRBV10-1 to TRBJ2-3; 13 positions agree with TRBD2. CDR1 is WNHNN and CDR2 is SYGVQD in the germline V gene (reference sequence). Trimming took 4 bases from V and 1 from J; bases not matched to a gene: 2. The CDR3 consists of 16 residues. CDR3 loop: CASSGGTSGGTDTQYF. As DNA, the CDR3 is TGCGCCAGCAGTGGCGGGACTAGCGGGGGCACAGATACGCAGTATTTT.

This chain links TRBV27 with TRBJ2-5; D is perhaps TRBD1 (8 bases). CDR1 is MNHEY, CDR2 SMNVEV, per germline (reference sequence). Trimming shortened V by 2 bases and J by 3 bases, and 16 bases separated the two germline ends. The CDR3 loop spans 16 amino acids. The CDR3 coding sequence is TGTGCCAGCAGTTTAGATTGGACAGGGAGGGAAGAGACCCAGTACTTC. Amino acids: CASSLDWTGREETQYF.

The genes are TRBV19 and TRBJ2-2, with a tentative D call TRBD1 (5 bases). Trimming took 1 base from V and 5 from J, leaving 17 bases between them. The CDR3 is 17 amino acids. CDR1 is LNHDA and CDR2 is SQIVND in the germline V gene (reference sequence). The CDR3 loop reads CASSIVVGPPETGELFF. The CDR3 nucleotides read TGTGCCAGTAGTATAGTGGTGGGGCCTCCAGAGACCGGGGAGCTGTTTTTT.